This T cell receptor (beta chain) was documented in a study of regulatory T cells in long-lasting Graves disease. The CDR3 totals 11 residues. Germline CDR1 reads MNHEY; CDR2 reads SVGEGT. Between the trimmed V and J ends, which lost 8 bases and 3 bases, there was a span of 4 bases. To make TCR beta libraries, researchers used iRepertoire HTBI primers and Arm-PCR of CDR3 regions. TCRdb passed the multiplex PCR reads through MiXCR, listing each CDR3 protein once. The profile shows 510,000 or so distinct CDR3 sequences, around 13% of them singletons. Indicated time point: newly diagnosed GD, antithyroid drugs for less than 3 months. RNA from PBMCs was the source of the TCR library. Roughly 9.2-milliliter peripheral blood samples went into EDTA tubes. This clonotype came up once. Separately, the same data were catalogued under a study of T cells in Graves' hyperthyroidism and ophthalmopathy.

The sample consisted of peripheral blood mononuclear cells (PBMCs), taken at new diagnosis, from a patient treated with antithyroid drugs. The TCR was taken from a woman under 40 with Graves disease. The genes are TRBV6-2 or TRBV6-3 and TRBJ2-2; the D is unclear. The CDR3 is CASGYTGELFF. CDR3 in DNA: TGTGCCAGCGGCTACACCGGGGAGCTGTTTTTT.